This TCR beta chain was documented in a study of blood T cell repertoires in COVID-19. Overall study context: The cDNA or gDNA used as material had been derived from T cells, B-cell-depleted T cells, or PBMCs.

Per germline, CDR1 MDHEN and CDR2 SYDVKM. This CDR3 has 14 residues. V was trimmed by 5 bases and J by 3 bases, leaving 11 bases between them. Sequencing used immunoSEQ multiplex PCR; TCRdb keeps in-frame clones, though not all of them. This sample has 300,000 to 400,000 clones, with 86% found just once. The sample taken for sequencing was PBMCs or T cells enriched from blood (not recorded which). The V call is TRBV28, the J call TRBJ1-5; D possibly corresponds to TRBD1 (5 bases). The sequence was collected from a woman between 40 and 55 years old with acute COVID-19. The CDR3 region has the DNA TGTGCCAGCAGTCCCGGGGGGGTCAATCAGCCCCAGCATTTT. Protein product: CASSPGGVNQPQHF.